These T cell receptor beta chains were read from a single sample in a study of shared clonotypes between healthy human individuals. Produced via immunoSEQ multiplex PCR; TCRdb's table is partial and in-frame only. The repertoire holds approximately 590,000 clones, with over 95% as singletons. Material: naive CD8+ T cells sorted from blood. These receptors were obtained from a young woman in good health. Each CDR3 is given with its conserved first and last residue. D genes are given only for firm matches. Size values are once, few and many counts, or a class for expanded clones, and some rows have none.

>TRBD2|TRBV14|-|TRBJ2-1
CASSHPQLAGVDNEQFF
TGTGCCAGCAGCCACCCCCAACTAGCGGGAGTTGACAATGAGCAGTTCTTC
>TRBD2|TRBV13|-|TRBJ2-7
CASSLGSGRYEQYF
TGTGCCAGCAGCTTAGGTAGCGGGAGGTACGAGCAGTACTTC
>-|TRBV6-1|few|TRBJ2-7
CASSERPYEQYF
TGTGCCAGCAGTGAACGCCCATACGAGCAGTACTTC
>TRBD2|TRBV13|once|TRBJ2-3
CASSLAGEKGTDTQYF
TGTGCCAGCAGTTTGGCGGGAGAGAAGGGCACAGATACGCAGTATTTT
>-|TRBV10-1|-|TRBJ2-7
CASSELDREGYEQYF
TGCGCCAGCAGTGAGTTGGATAGGGAAGGCTACGAGCAGTACTTC
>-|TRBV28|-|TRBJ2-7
CASSFERAYEQYF
TGTGCCAGCAGTTTTGAGCGGGCCTACGAGCAGTACTTC
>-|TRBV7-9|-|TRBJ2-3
CASTSLGLDTQYF
TGTGCCAGCACCTCCCTAGGGTTAGATACGCAGTATTTT
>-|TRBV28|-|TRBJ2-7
CASRQAFAYEQYF
TGTGCCAGCAGGCAGGCATTCGCCTACGAGCAGTACTTC
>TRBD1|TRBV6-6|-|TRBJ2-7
CASTSGDRAYEQYF
TGTGCCAGCACCAGCGGGGACAGGGCCTACGAGCAGTACTTC
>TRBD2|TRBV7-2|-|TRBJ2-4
CASSLAGLAGGLAKNIQYF
TGTGCCAGCAGCTTAGCGGGGCTAGCGGGAGGCCTAGCCAAAAACATTCAGTACTTC
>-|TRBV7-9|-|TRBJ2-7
CASSSGPLVNEQYF
TGTGCCAGCAGCTCCGGGCCCCTAGTAAACGAGCAGTACTTC
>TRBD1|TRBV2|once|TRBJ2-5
CASKTGTDLGQETQYF
TGTGCCAGCAAGACAGGGACAGACCTGGGCCAAGAGACCCAGTACTTC
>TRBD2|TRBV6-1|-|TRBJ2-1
CASSEGLAESYNEQFF
TGTGCCAGCAGTGAAGGACTAGCGGAGTCCTACAATGAGCAGTTCTTC
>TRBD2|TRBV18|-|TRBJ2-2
CASSPEREIGELFF
TGTGCCAGCTCACCAGAGCGGGAGATCGGGGAGCTGTTTTTT
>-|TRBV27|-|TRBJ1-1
CASSLGGEAFF
TGTGCCAGCAGTTTGGGCGGTGAAGCTTTCTTT
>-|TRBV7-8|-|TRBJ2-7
CASSSRVSSYEQYF
TGTGCCAGCAGCTCCAGGGTAAGCTCCTACGAGCAGTACTTC
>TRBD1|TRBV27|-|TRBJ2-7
CASSLYPPRGQAYEQYF
TGTGCCAGCAGTTTATACCCTCCCAGGGGGCAGGCCTACGAGCAGTACTTC
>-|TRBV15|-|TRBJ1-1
CATSTGSESFF
TGTGCCACCAGCACAGGGTCTGAGTCTTTCTTT
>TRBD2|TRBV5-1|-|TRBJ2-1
CASSPRGSSYNEQFF
TGCGCCAGCAGCCCCCGCGGGAGCTCCTACAATGAGCAGTTCTTC
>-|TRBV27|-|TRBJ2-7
CASSLGTSYEQYF
TGTGCCAGCAGTTTAGGGACCTCCTACGAGCAGTACTTC
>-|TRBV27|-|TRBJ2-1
CASSLSQGELVYEQFF
TGTGCCAGCAGTTTATCGCAGGGAGAGTTGGTCTATGAGCAGTTCTTC
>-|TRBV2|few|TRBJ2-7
CASSNYEQYF
TGTGCCAGCAGTAACTACGAGCAGTACTTC
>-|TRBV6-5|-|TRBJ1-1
CASSSRVANTEAFF
TGTGCCAGCAGTTCCAGGGTCGCGAACACTGAAGCTTTCTTT
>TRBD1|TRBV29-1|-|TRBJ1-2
CSVFVPTGGYTF
TGCAGCGTATTTGTTCCGACAGGGGGCTACACCTTC
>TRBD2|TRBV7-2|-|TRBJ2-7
CASSSPREGYEQYF
TGTGCCAGCAGCTCACCCCGGGAGGGCTACGAGCAGTACTTC
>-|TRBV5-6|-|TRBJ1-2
CASSLGDSRNVRDGYTF
TGTGCCAGCAGCTTAGGAGACAGTCGGAACGTAAGGGATGGCTACACCTTC
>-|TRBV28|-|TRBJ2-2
CASSFRVGTGELFF
TGTGCCAGCAGTTTCAGGGTTGGCACCGGGGAGCTGTTTTTT
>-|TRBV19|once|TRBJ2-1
CASSILPGAEQFF
TGTGCCAGTAGTATACTTCCGGGAGCTGAGCAGTTCTTC
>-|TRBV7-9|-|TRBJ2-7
CASSFTTDAYEQYF
TGTGCCAGCAGCTTTACGACAGATGCCTACGAGCAGTACTTC
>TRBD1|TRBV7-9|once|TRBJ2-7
CASSHDRVYEQYF
TGTGCCAGCAGCCACGACAGGGTTTACGAGCAGTACTTC
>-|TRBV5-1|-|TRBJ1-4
CASSLGDNEKLFF
TGCGCCAGCAGCTTAGGGGATAATGAAAAACTGTTTTTT
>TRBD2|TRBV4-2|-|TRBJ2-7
CASRASGNSYEQYF
TGTGCCAGCAGGGCTAGCGGCAACTCCTACGAGCAGTACTTC
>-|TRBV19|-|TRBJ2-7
CASSIDRGYEQYF
TGTGCCAGTAGTATAGACAGGGGTTACGAGCAGTACTTC
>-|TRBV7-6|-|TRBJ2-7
CASSSQGHSYEQYF
TGTGCCAGCAGCTCCCAGGGGCACTCCTACGAGCAGTACTTC
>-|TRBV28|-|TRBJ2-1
CASTTKWDPYNEQFF
TGTGCCAGCACCACTAAATGGGACCCCTACAATGAGCAGTTCTTC
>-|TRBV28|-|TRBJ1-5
CASSSDTYSNQPQHF
TGTGCCAGCAGCTCGGACACCTATAGCAATCAGCCCCAGCATTTT
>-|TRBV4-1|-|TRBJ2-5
CASSRHLQETQYF
TGCGCCAGCAGCCGACACTTGCAAGAGACCCAGTACTTC
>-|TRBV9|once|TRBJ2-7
CASSVASYTREQYF
TGTGCCAGCAGCGTAGCATCGTACACCCGGGAGCAGTACTTC
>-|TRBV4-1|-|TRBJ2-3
CASSQGDSGPTDTQYF
TGCGCCAGCAGCCAAGGGGATAGCGGCCCCACAGATACGCAGTATTTT
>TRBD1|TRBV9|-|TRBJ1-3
CASSVEAGGQGPRYSGNTIYF
TGTGCCAGCAGCGTAGAGGCCGGGGGACAGGGTCCTCGCTACTCTGGAAACACCATATATTTT
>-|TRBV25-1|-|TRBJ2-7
CASSESGAAEQYF
TGTGCCAGCAGTGAATCGGGGGCGGCCGAGCAGTACTTC
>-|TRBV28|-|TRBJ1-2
CASRRSEQGYGYTF
TGTGCCAGCAGGCGATCCGAACAGGGATATGGCTACACCTTC
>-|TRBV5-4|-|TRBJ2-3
CASSLEGGPSDTQYF
TGTGCCAGCAGCTTGGAGGGCGGTCCGAGCGATACGCAGTATTTT
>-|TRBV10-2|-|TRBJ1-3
CASSDATESSGNTIYF
TGCGCCAGCAGTGATGCGACGGAAAGCTCTGGAAACACCATATATTTT
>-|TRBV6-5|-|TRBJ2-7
CASRASRDRIYEQYF
TGTGCCAGCAGGGCTTCCCGTGACAGGATCTACGAGCAGTACTTC
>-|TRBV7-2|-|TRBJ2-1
CASSTLRLGGLYPFF
TGTGCCAGCAGCACGCTGAGATTAGGAGGACTATATCCGTTCTTC
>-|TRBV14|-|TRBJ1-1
CASSPTGAEAFF
TGTGCCAGCAGCCCGACCGGCGCTGAAGCTTTCTTT
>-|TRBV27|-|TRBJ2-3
CASSLGQGGTDTQYF
TGTGCCAGCAGTTTGGGGCAGGGTGGCACAGATACGCAGTATTTT
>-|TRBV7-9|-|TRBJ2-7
CASSGKGGPSHEQYF
TGTGCCAGCAGTGGAAAGGGGGGGCCCTCCCACGAGCAGTACTTC
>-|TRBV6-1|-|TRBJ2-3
CASSEMGVNTDTQYF
TGTGCCAGCAGTGAAATGGGGGTCAACACAGATACGCAGTATTTT
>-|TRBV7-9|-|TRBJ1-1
CASSQQGGGEAFF
TGTGCCAGCAGCCAACAGGGTGGGGGTGAAGCTTTCTTT
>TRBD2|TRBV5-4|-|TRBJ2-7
CASSPGLAFSYEQYF
TGTGCCAGCAGCCCGGGACTAGCGTTCTCCTACGAGCAGTACTTC
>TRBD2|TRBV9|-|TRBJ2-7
CASSEGLAYEQYF
TGTGCCAGCAGCGAGGGACTAGCCTACGAGCAGTACTTC
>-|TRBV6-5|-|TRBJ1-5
CASSSWGPTQPQHF
TGTGCCAGCAGTAGTTGGGGCCCAACGCAGCCCCAGCATTTT
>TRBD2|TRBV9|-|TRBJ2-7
CASSPGGYEQYF
TGTGCCAGCAGCCCGGGGGGGTACGAGCAGTACTTC
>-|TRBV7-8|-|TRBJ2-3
CASSAGRSSTDTQYF
TGTGCCAGCAGTGCGGGACGGAGCAGCACAGATACGCAGTATTTT
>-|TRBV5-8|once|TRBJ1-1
CASSLSLQPNTEAFF
TGTGCCAGCAGCTTGTCCCTTCAACCGAACACTGAAGCTTTCTTT